This T cell receptor (beta chain) was recovered during a study of early stage breast cancer tumors (dated by TCRdb to 2015 to 2018). As for the study more broadly: Of the roughly 15 invasive breast tumors, eleven to twelve were found to be estrogen receptor-positive, progesterone receptor-positive and HER2-negative. A read coverage of roughly 10-fold per sample was achieved on average. Across all samples, over 2,000,000 templates representing approximately 1 million unique clonotypes were detected. Of the roughly 12 ER+/PR+/HER2- tumors, eight were classified as invasive ductal carcinomas and four as invasive lobular carcinomas.

Each sample was amplified as two independent genomic DNA replicates: approximately 0.5 ug for blood and about 1.4 ug for tumor or normal breast. TCRB sequencing of genomic DNA was carried out with the ImmunoSeq Intro kit according to the manufacturer's instructions. Multiplex PCR was run for around 30 cycles using proprietary primers and spike-in control sequences for absolute quantification. Single-end 150-bp reads were used to sequence an 87-bp fragment covering the CDR3 and the flanking V and J genes. Each lane of an Illumina MiSeq using version 3.0 chemistry carried seven multiplexed samples, with two replicates per sample. The original methods were these. The vendor's proprietary pipeline handled the raw data processing, merging both replicates into a single result for each sample. Clonotypes were defined as productive rearrangements sharing the V-gene family, CDR3 amino acid sequence and J-gene segment. Clonality was computed as 1 minus the normalized Shannon entropy (Pielou evenness) of TCRB abundances. To estimate T cell density, the total number of templates was divided by the input cell count, which was inferred from how much DNA went in. Total repertoire diversity and clonality were estimated with Recon using default parameters. A clonotype counted as tumor-enriched if its abundance in tumor exceeded 0.1% and was at least 32-fold higher than its abundance in normal breast. TCRdb took over this immuneACCESS table, retaining in-frame rearrangements with V and J assigned. Such tables are incomplete; in checked studies, under half of the missing clones stem from an unresolved V gene, and the remainder is unexplained. Clone size and V and J calls were adopted from that table, with D and trimming inferred from the DNA. The sample table records 51,000 or so clones; approximately 80% of these occur just once. Clones ranked in the top ten supply about 1.4% of the sample.

Reading the germline V gene (reference sequence) gives CDR1 LNHDA and CDR2 SQIVND. Measured from the cysteine to the phenylalanine, the CDR3 is 15 residues long. Only the CDR3 portion is preserved as DNA: 45 bases, with reading frame beginning at the first base. Trimming takes 3 bases off V and 8 bases off J; junction bases not matched to a gene: 6. The study profiled bulk TCR beta-chain repertoires in matched peripheral blood, tumor and adjacent normal breast tissue taken from around 15 patients with early-stage breast cancer. Before surgery, 5-10 mL of whole blood was collected into EDTA tubes and then processed within 2 hours. Peripheral blood mononuclear cells were isolated by Ficoll-Paque centrifugation in SepMate-50 tubes. PBMCs were cryopreserved in about 90% FBS with roughly 10% DMSO in aliquots of roughly 1.9 to 4.5 million cells and stored in liquid nitrogen. Genomic DNA was extracted with the Qiagen AllPrep DNA/RNA Mini kit.

Worth noting for this clone: The specificity of this receptor is unknown. Qualities for individual bases were not recorded, and no much larger clone is one base off.

What the work shows at the level of the full study, not this receptor alone: Enriched TCRB sequences shared across patients were found to be mostly commonly generated sequences that were unlikely to play an important role in the tumor microenvironment. Compared with adjacent normal breast tissue, tumors had about 2.5-fold higher T cell density and higher clonality. Chain pairing and functional markers such as CD4, CD8 and FOXP3 were not captured by bulk genomic DNA sequencing of unsorted cells. Analysis by tumor subtype was prevented by the small cohort size. Repertoires from blood resembled normal breast more closely than tumor, and using blood as a reference for each tissue separated tumor from normal in about 90% of the 16 patients.

Sample: blood. The sequence was collected from a person aged 45 to 59 with breast cancer. Here the chain combines TRBV19 and TRBJ2-1; 11 middle bases align to TRBD2. The CDR3 in this case is CASSITSGGYDEQFF. The nucleotides read TGTGCCAGTAGTATTACTAGCGGGGGTTATGATGAGCAGTTCTTC.